This T cell receptor (beta chain) originates from a study of cytomegalovirus exposure and HLA in healthy donors. Study in general: Early released data comprised approximately 85 million unique TCRs from HLA-typed donors.

Germline loops: CDR1 SGHTA, CDR2 FQGNSA. Trimming cost V 4 bases and J 5 bases; bases outside gene matches: 13. The CDR3 length is 17 residues. General study points: Roughly uniform depth of sequencing across donors was assumed in presence/absence analyses. For TCR beta chains, V- and J-gene trimming was later linked to a missense DCLRE1C variant. Most TCR sequences showed up rarely, but some public TCRs showed up in many donors.

The PCR made use of 60 Vbeta and 13 Jbeta primers. The method was immunoSEQ multiplex PCR; TCRdb's version includes in-frame clones alone and lacks a portion of them. Of about 190,000 clones listed, about nine tenths are singletons. As to this clone: No antigen is known for it. The sample contains more than one DNA sequence encoding this CDR3.

The material sequenced was PBMCs. This receptor was obtained from a man aged 30 to 45 in good health and CMV-seronegative. The chain recombines TRBV7-2 with TRBJ2-3, with 9 bases matching TRBD1. CDR3 bases: TGTGCCAGCAGCTCCGGGACAGGGACGGGGAGCGTAGATACGCAGTATTTT. The encoded protein is CASSSGTGTGSVDTQYF.